This TCR beta chain originates from a study of T cells in Graves' hyperthyroidism and ophthalmopathy. TCR beta CDR3 regions were amplified from RNA. The TCR CDR3 first-round RT-PCR relied on the HTBI primer set. TCRdb itself ran the multiplex PCR reads through MiXCR, one entry per CDR3 protein. The sample shows approximately 560,000 distinct CDR3 sequences, about 15% of them seen only once. Germline V CDR1 and CDR2: SGHDT, YYEEEE. This CDR3 is built from 18 residues. Deletions cut 2 bases from V and 2 bases from J, with 21 bases between. This clonotype was found many times. Its antigen is unidentified. A lack of ophthalmopathy progression within 18 months defined stable Graves' hyperthyroidism. Broader study findings: Classification by a 13 V-J model distinguished ophthalmopathy from stable hyperthyroidism.

This TCR was sampled from a woman aged 25 to 45 with Graves' hyperthyroidism. The rearrangement uses TRBV5-6 and TRBJ2-3, with D possibly TRBD1 on 6 matching bases. Sequences were obtained from blood. Here the CDR3 reads CASSFYYRDVRDTDTQYF. In nucleotides, the CDR3 is TGTGCCAGCAGCTTTTACTACAGGGACGTGAGGGACACAGATACGCAGTATTTT.